The clone carrying this T cell receptor (beta chain) was seen once. This sample was included in a study of blood T cell repertoires in COVID-19. At the level of the study: Donors in the United States, Italy and Spain gave samples during acute or convalescent COVID-19. The analysed material was cDNA or gDNA that came from T cells, B-cell-depleted T cells, or PBMCs.

The CDR3 has 14 residues. CDR1 and CDR2 (germline): SNHLY, FYNNEI. V lost 4 bases, J lost 4 bases, and 3 bases stayed unmatched. Authors' methods: Estimates of nucleated cell counts were drawn from the amplification of reference gene primers. Data came from immunoSEQ multiplex PCR; TCRdb stores just in-frame clones and leaves some out. V and J calls and clone size are those listed in that table; D and trimming were worked out from the DNA. This sample has some 150,000 clones; approximately 87% occur once, and the top ten carry over 8.5%. This sequence was found in a woman aged 45-65 years with active or convalescent COVID-19. The sample consisted of peripheral blood. The chain recombines TRBV2 with TRBJ1-5; TRBD1 aligns across 8 bases. CDR3 protein: CASSAGQGNQPQHF. CDR3 coding DNA: TGTGCCAGCAGTGCCGGACAGGGTAATCAGCCCCAGCATTTT.